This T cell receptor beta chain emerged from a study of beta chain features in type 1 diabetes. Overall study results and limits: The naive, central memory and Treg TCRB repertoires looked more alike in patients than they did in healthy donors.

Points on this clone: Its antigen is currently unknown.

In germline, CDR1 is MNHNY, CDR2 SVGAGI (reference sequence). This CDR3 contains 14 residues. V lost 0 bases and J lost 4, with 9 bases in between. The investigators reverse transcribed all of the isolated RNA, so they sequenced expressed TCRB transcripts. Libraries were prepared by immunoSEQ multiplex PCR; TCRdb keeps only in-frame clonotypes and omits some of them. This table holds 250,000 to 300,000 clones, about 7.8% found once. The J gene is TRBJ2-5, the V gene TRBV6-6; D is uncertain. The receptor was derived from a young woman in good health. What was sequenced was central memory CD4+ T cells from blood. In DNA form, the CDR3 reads TGTGCCAGCAGTTACTCGTACCGTGGAGAGACCCAGTACTTC. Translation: CASSYSYRGETQYF.